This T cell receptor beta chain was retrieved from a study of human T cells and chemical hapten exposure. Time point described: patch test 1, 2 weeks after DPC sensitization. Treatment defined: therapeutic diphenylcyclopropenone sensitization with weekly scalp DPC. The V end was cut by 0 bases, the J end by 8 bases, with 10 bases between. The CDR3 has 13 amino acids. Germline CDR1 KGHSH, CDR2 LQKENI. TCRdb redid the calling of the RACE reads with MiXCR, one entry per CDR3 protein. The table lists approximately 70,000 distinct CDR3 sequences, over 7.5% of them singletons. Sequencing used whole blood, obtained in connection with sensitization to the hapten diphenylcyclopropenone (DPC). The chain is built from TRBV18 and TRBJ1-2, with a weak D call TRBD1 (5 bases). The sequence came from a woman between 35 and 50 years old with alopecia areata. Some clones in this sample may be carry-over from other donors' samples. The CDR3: CASSPPGAWGYTF. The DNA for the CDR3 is TGTGCCAGCTCACCACCAGGGGCGTGGGGCTACACCTTC.